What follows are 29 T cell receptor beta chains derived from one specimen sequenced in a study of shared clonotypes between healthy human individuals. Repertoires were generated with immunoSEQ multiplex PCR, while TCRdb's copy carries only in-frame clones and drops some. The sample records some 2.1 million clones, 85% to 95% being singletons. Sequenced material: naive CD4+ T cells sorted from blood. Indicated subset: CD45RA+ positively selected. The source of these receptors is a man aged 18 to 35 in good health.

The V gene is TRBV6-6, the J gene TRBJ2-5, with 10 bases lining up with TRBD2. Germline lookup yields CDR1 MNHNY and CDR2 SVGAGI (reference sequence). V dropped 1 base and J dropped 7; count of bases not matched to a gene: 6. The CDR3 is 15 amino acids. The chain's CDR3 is CASSYYLAGEWTQYF. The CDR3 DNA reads TGTGCCAGCAGTTACTACCTAGCGGGGGAGTGGACCCAGTACTTC.

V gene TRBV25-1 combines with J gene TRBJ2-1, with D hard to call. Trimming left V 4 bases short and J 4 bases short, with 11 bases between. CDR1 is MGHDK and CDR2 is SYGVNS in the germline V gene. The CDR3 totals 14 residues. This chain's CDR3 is CASSGPEQYNEQFF. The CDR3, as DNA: TGTGCCAGCAGTGGGCCCGAACAATACAATGAGCAGTTCTTC.

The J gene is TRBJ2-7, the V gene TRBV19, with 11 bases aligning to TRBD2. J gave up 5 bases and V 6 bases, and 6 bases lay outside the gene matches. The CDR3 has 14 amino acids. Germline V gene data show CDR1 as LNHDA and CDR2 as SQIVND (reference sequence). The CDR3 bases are TGTGCCAGTAGCCTAGCGGGAGGAAGCAACGAGCAGTACTTC. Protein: CASSLAGGSNEQYF. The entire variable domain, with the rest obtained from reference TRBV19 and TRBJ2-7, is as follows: DGGITQSPKYLFRKEGQNVTLSCEQNLNHDAMYWYRQDPGQGLRLIYYSQIVNDFQKGDIAEGYSVSREKKESFPLTVTSAQKNPTAFYLCASSLAGGSNEQYFGPGTRLTVT.

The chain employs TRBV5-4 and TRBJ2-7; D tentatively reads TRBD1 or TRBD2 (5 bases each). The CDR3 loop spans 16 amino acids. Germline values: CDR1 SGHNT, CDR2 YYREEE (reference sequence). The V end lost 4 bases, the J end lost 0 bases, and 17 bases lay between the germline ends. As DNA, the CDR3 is TGTGCCAGCAGCCCTCGGGGAACAGGCCTCTCCTACGAGCAGTACTTC. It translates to CASSPRGTGLSYEQYF.

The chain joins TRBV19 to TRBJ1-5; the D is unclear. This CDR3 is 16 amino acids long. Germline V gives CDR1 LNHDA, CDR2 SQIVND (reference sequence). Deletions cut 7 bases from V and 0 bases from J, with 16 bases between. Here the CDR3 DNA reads TGTGCCAGTAACACGCCAGGCGAGTATAGCAATCAGCCCCAGCATTTT. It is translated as CASNTPGEYSNQPQHF.

CDR3 nucleotides: TGTGCAAGTCGCTTTTATTTGGGGCTTAGGGCTAGCGGGGACTCTAGCACAGATACGCAGTATTTT. It yields the protein CASRFYLGLRASGDSSTDTQYF. The genes are TRBV12-2 and TRBJ2-3; the table gives TRBD2 as D, unverified against the DNA. TRBV12-2 represents a pseudogene. CDR3 length: 22 residues.

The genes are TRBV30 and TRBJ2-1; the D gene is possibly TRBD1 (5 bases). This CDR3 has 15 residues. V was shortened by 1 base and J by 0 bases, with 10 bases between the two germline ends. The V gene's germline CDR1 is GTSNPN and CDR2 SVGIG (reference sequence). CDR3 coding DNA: TGTGCCTGGAGTGGGGGCTCGAGCTCCTACAATGAGCAGTTCTTC. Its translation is CAWSGGSSSYNEQFF.

The CDR3 coding sequence is TGTGCCAGTAGTCTCTCAAGAGGGAATTCACCCCTCCACTTT. The encoded protein is CASSLSRGNSPLHF. The chain joins TRBV19 to TRBJ1-6; D unresolved. Germline V gives CDR1 LNHDA, CDR2 SQIVND (reference sequence). The length of the CDR3 is 14 residues. The V end was cut by 5 bases, the J end by 7 bases, with 12 bases between.

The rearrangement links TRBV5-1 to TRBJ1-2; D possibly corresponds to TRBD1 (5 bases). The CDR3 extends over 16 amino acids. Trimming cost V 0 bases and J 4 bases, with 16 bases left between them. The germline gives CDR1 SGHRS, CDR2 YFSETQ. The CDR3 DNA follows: TGCGCCAGCAGCTTGGCCCCCCGGGGGGGAGGCTATGGCTACACCTTC. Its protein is CASSLAPRGGGYGYTF. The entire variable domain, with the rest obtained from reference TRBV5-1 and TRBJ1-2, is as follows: KAGVTQTPRYLIKTRGQQVTLSCSPISGHRSVSWYQQTPGQGLQFLFEYFSETQRNKGNFPGRFSGRQFSNSRSEMNVSTLELGDSALYLCASSLAPRGGGYGYTFGSGTRLTVV.

CDR3 sequence reads: CASSGGAGLAGDRSSYEQYF. The CDR3 DNA sequence: TGTGCCAGCAGCGGTGGGGCAGGACTAGCGGGGGACCGGAGCTCCTACGAGCAGTACTTC. The gene calls are TRBV9 and TRBJ2-7; 13 nucleotides agree with TRBD2. CDR3 length: 20 amino acids. The J segment lost 0 bases and the V segment lost 3 bases, leaving 15 bases of the junction unmatched. Looked up from germline, CDR1 is SGDLS and CDR2 is YYNGEE.

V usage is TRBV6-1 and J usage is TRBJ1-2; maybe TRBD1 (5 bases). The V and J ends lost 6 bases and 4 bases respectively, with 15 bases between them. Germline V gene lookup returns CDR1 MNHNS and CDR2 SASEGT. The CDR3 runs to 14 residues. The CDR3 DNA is TGTGCCAGCAGCGAAACCAGGGACGGCTATGGCTACACCTTC. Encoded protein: CASSETRDGYGYTF.

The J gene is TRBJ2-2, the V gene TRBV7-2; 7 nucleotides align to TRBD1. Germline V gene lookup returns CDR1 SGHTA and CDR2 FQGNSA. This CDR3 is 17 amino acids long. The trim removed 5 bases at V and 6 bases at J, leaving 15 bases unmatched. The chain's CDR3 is CASSPTGTEGNAGELFF. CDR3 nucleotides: TGTGCCAGCAGCCCAACCGGGACAGAGGGTAATGCCGGGGAGCTGTTTTTT.

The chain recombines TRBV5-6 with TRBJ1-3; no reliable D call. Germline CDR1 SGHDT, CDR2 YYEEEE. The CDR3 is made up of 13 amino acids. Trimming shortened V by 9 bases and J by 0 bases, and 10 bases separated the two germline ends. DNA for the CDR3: TGTGCCACCACGTGGGGCTCTGGAAACACCATATATTTT. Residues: CATTWGSGNTIYF.

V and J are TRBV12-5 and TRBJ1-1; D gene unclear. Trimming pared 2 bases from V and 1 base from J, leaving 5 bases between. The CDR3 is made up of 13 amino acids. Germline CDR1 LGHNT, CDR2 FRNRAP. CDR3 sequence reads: CASGLTQNTEAFF. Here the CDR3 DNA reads TGTGCTAGTGGTTTGACCCAGAACACTGAAGCTTTCTTT.

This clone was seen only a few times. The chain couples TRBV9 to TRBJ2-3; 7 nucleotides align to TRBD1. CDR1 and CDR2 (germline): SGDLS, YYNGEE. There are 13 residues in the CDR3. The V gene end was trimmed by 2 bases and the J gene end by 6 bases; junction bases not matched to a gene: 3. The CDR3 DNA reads TGTGCCAGCAGCGTCGACAGGGTTGATACGCAGTATTTT. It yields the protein CASSVDRVDTQYF.

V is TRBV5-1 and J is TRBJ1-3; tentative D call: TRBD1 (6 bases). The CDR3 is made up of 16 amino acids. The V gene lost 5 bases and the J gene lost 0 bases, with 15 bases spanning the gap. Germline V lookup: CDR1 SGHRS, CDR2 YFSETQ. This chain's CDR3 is CASRPGGPISGNTIYF. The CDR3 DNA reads TGCGCCAGCAGGCCCGGGGGGCCTATCTCTGGAAACACCATATATTTT.

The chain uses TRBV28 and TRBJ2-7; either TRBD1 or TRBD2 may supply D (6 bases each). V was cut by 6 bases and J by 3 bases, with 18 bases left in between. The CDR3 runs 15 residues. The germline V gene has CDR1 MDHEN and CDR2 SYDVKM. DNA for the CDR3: TGTGCCAGCAGCCGCCCGGGGGCCCTTAACTACGAGCAGTACTTC. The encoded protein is CASSRPGALNYEQYF.

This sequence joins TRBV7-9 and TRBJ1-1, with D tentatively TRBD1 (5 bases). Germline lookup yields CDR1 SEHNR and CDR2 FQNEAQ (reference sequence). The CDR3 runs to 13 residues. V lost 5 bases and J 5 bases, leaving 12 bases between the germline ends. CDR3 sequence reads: CASSHPGGTEAFF. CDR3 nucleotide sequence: TGTGCCAGCAGCCACCCGGGGGGGACTGAAGCTTTCTTT.

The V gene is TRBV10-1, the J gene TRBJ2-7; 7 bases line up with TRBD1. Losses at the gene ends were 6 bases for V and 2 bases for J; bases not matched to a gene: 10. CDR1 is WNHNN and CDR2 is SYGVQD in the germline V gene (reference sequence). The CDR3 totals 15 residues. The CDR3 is CASSPGTVLAYEQYF. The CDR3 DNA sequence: TGCGCCAGCAGCCCAGGGACAGTCCTGGCCTACGAGCAGTACTTC.

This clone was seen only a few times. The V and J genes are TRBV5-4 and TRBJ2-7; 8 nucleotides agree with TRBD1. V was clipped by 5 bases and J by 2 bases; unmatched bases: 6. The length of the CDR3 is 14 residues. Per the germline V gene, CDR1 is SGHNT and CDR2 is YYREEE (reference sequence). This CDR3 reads CASRSDRAAYEQYF. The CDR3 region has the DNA TGTGCCAGCAGATCGGACAGGGCTGCCTACGAGCAGTACTTC.

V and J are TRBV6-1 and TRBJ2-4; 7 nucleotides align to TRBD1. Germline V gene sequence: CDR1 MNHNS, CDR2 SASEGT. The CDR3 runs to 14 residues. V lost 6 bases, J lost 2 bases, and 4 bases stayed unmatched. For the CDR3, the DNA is TGTGCCAGCAGGGGACAGCCGCCCAAAAACATTCAGTACTTC. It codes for CASRGQPPKNIQYF.

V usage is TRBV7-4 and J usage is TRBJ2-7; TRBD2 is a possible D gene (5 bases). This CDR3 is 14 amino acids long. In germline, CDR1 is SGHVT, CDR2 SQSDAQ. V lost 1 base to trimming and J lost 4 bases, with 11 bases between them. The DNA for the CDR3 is TGTGCCAGCAGCTTAGGTGCGGGTTGGTACGAGCAGTACTTC. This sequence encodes CASSLGAGWYEQYF.

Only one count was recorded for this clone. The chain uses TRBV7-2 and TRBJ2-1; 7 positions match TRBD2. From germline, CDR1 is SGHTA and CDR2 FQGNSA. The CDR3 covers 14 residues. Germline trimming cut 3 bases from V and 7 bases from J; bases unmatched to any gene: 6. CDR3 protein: CASSFTRGGNEQFF. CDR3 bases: TGTGCCAGCAGCTTCACGCGGGGAGGGAATGAGCAGTTCTTC. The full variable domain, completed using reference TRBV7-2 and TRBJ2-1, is GAGVSQSPSNKVTEKGKDVELRCDPISGHTALYWYRQSLGQGLEFLIYFQGNSAPDKSGLPSDRFSAERTGGSVSTLTIQRTQQEDSAVYLCASSFTRGGNEQFFGPGTRLTVL.

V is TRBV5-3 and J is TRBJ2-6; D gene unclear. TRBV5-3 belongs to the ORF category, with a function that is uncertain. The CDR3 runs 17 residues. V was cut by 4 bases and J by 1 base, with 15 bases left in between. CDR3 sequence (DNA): TGTGCCAGAAGCCCAGCTGCCCCCGATTCTGGGGCCAACGTCCTGACTTTC. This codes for CARSPAAPDSGANVLTF.

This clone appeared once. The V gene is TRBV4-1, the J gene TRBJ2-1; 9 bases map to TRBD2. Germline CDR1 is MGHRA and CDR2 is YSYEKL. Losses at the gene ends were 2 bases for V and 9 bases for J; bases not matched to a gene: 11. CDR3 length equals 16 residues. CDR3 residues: CASSQPAGGGAVEQFF. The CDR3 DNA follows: TGCGCCAGCAGCCAACCGGCGGGCGGGGGGGCGGTTGAGCAGTTCTTC.

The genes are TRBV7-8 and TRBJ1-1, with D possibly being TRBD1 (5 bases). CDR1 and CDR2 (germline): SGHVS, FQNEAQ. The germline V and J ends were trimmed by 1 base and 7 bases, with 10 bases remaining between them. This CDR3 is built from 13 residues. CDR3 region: CASSLGQGREAFF. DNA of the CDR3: TGTGCCAGCAGCTTAGGGCAGGGCCGTGAAGCTTTCTTT.

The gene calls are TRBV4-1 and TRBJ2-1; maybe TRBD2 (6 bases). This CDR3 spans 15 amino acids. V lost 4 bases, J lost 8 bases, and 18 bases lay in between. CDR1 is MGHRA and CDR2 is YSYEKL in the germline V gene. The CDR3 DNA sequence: TGCGCCAGCAGCCCACCGGGACTTAGCCAACATGAGCAGTTCTTC. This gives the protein CASSPPGLSQHEQFF.

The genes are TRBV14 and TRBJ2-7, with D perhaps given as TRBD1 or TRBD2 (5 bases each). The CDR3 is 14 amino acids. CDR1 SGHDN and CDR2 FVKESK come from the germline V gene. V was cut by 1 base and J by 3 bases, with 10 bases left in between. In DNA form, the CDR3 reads TGTGCCAGCAGCCAAGCCGGGACGGTCTACGAGCAGTACTTC. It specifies CASSQAGTVYEQYF.

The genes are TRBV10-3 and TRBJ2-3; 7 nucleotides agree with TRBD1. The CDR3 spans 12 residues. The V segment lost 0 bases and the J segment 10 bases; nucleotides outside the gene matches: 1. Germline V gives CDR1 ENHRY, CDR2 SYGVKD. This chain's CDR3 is CAISESDRAQYF. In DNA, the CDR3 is TGTGCCATCAGTGAGTCTGACAGGGCGCAGTATTTT.